Sequencing of this TCR beta chain was carried out in a study of T cell responses to AZD1222 COVID-19 vaccine. Whole-study results and caveats: Just 6 or 7 AZD1222 recipients were seropositive at baseline. Close to half of all spike-specific TCRs reportedly target regions of the variants that are unmutated. Sampling captured repertoires only after the peak T cell response.

Only in-frame clones appear in the TCRdb table, and some are missing; sequencing was by immunoSEQ multiplex PCR. The table includes around 100,000 clones, about 86% detected once. A note on this clone: The target antigen is unknown.

Per the germline V gene, CDR1 is MNHEY and CDR2 is SMNVEV (reference sequence). The J segment lost 1 base and the V segment lost 6 bases, leaving 1 base of the junction unmatched. This CDR3 has 13 amino acids. The source material was peripheral blood, sampled on day 0 of AZD1222 vaccination. The receptor comes from an adult in good health. This chain uses TRBV27 with TRBJ1-1; 8 nucleotides match TRBD1. The CDR3, as DNA: TGTGCCAGCAGCGGACAGGGGAACACTGAAGCTTTCTTT. This translates into CASSGQGNTEAFF.